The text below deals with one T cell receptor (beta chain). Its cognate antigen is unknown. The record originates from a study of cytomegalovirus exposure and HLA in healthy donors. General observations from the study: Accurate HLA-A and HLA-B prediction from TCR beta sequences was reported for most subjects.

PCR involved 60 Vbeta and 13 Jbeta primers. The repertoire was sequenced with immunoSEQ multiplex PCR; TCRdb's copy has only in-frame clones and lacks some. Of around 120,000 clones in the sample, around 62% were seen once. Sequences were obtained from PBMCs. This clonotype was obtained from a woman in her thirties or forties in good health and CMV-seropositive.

CDR3 in DNA: TGTGCCAGCAGTGACGGCCAGGGCGCCGAGACCCAGTACTTC. This translates into CASSDGQGAETQYF. The chain couples TRBV2 to TRBJ2-5; D may be TRBD1 (5 bases). Germline-derived CDR1 and CDR2 are SNHLY and FYNNEI. The ends were cut back, 3 bases at V and 5 bases at J, with 13 bases in the middle. The CDR3 extends over 14 amino acids.